This T cell receptor (beta chain) was sequenced during a study of shared clonotypes between healthy human individuals. As concerns this clone: Its antigen is undetermined. One end of the junction fails to match germline, which may point to a read error.

Study results and caveats: Researchers sampled blood only, noting tissue repertoires likely differ.

The study drew all its donors from Caucasian adults living in Nashville, Tennessee. Germline V lookup: CDR1 SSHAT, CDR2 FNYEAQ (reference sequence). This CDR3 spans 14 amino acids. The assay ran at deep level. The sequenced material, unsorted PBMC DNA, was run on ten immunoSEQ deep assay plates. Data came from immunoSEQ multiplex PCR; TCRdb stores just in-frame clones and leaves some out. The table has about 490,000 clones, roughly four fifths seen once. This TCR was recovered from a woman between 35 and 50 years old in good health. Some clones in this sample may be carry-over from other donors' samples. Sequenced material: PBMCs. The rearrangement joins TRBV7-7 to TRBJ2-5, with TRBD2 matching 9 bases. The CDR3 sequence: CASSLAGVRETQYF. CDR3 coding DNA: TGTGCTAGCAGCTTAGCGGGAGTGAGAGAGACCCAGTACTTC. Using reference TRBV7-7 and TRBJ2-5 for the parts outside the CDR3, the full variable domain is GAGVSQSPRYKVTKRGQDVTLRCDPISSHATLYWYQQALGQGPEFLTYFNYEAQPDKSGLPSDRFSAERPEGSISTLTIQRTEQRDSAMYRCASSLAGVRETQYFGPGTRLLVL.